This is a list of T cell receptor beta chains from one sample in a study of shared clonotypes between healthy human individuals. Clones were read by immunoSEQ multiplex PCR, and TCRdb kept only the in-frame ones, dropping some. The sample holds about 2 million clones, roughly 95% seen once. The sequenced sample consisted of naive CD8+ T cells sorted from blood. The receptors originated from a man aged 18 to 30 in good health. The CDR3 runs from the conserved cysteine through the conserved F or W. A D gene is named only where the DNA matches it firmly. Some rows have no size entry. The others give once, few or many, or a class for an expanded clone.

V gene	D gene	J gene	clone size	CDR3 DNA	CDR3 protein
TRBV30	.	TRBJ2-7	.	TGTGCCTGGAGTGGGCATGGGGGGTACGAGCAGTACTTC	CAWSGHGGYEQYF
TRBV19	TRBD1	TRBJ1-6	.	TGTGCCAGTACCTCCAAGACAGGGGTAGTTTCACCCCTCCACTTT	CASTSKTGVVSPLHF
TRBV4-1	.	TRBJ1-5	.	TGCGCCAGCAGCCAAGTAGTAGACGATCAGCCCCAGCATTTT	CASSQVVDDQPQHF
TRBV27	TRBD1	TRBJ2-7	.	TGTGCCAGCAGGACCGGGACAGGGGGCTACGAGCAGTACTTC	CASRTGTGGYEQYF
TRBV11-3	.	TRBJ1-5	.	TGTGCCAGCAGCTTAGATGAGGAATATACCAGGAGTTATAGCAATCAGCCCCAGCATTTT	CASSLDEEYTRSYSNQPQHF
TRBV5-1	.	TRBJ2-7	.	TGCGCCAGCAGCTTGACAGGGTTAGACTACGAGCAGTACTTC	CASSLTGLDYEQYF
TRBV9	.	TRBJ1-5	.	TGTGCCAGCGGGGCGGGGCTGGGGAATCAGCCCCAGCATTTT	CASGAGLGNQPQHF
TRBV13	.	TRBJ1-2	once	TGTGCCAGCAGCTTTCTCACGGAGCCTAACTATGGCTACACCTTC	CASSFLTEPNYGYTF
TRBV4-3	TRBD2	TRBJ2-1	once	TGCGCCAGCAGCCTGGGGACTAGCGGGATCCCTATCAATGAGCAGTTCTTC	CASSLGTSGIPINEQFF
TRBV6-1	TRBD1	TRBJ2-7	.	TGTGCCAGCAGTGAGGTGGGACAGGGTTCCTACGAGCAGTACTTC	CASSEVGQGSYEQYF
TRBV19	.	TRBJ2-7	.	TGTGCCACCCGACTGTCCTTTACTTCCTACGAGCAGTACTTC	CATRLSFTSYEQYF
TRBV28	.	TRBJ2-7	.	TGTGCCAGCAGTCACTACCTGGGAAACCCCTACGAGCAGTACTTC	CASSHYLGNPYEQYF
TRBV7-2	.	TRBJ2-7	.	TGTGCCAGCAGCCTACAAACAGGTACCTACGAGCAGTACTTC	CASSLQTGTYEQYF
TRBV2	TRBD2	TRBJ2-5	.	TGTGCCAGCAGCGGCGGGAGGATAAAAGAGACCCAGTACTTC	CASSGGRIKETQYF
TRBV5-6	.	TRBJ2-5	.	TGTGCCAGCAGCTTGGAACAAATGGGAGAGACCCAGTACTTC	CASSLEQMGETQYF
TRBV4-3	.	TRBJ2-1	.	TGCGCCAGCAGCCATTTGTTAAGGGACTCCTACAATGAGCAGTTCTTC	CASSHLLRDSYNEQFF
TRBV19	.	TRBJ1-6	.	TGTGCCAGTAGCGGGGTGAGAAATTCACCCCTCCACTTT	CASSGVRNSPLHF
TRBV19	TRBD1	TRBJ1-2	.	TGTGCCAGTGACGAAAGTGGACAGGGGGTGGACTATGGCTACACCTTC	CASDESGQGVDYGYTF
TRBV27	.	TRBJ2-7	.	TGTGCCAGCAGTTTAAAGGGATCCGCATACGAGCAGTACTTC	CASSLKGSAYEQYF
TRBV28	TRBD1	TRBJ2-7	.	TGTGCCAGCAGACCGACAGGGGGCTATTACGAGCAGTACTTC	CASRPTGGYYEQYF
TRBV5-5	TRBD2	TRBJ2-7	once	TGTGCCAGCAGCTTGCGACTAGCGGGTGGGGGGAGCGAGCAGTACTTC	CASSLRLAGGGSEQYF
TRBV4-3	TRBD1	TRBJ2-5	.	TGCGCCAGCAGCCAAGATCGGGCGACAGGGGGCGAAGAGACCCAGTACTTC	CASSQDRATGGEETQYF
TRBV5-5	.	TRBJ2-7	.	TGTGCCAGCAGCCAGACAGGAGGAGCGAGCGAGCAGTACTTC	CASSQTGGASEQYF
TRBV28	TRBD1	TRBJ2-7	.	TGTGCCAGCAGTTCTCCCGGGACAGGGGCCTACGAGCAGTACTTC	CASSSPGTGAYEQYF
TRBV4-3	.	TRBJ1-1	.	TGCGCCAGCAGCCAAGACGGTTTTGAAGCTTTCTTT	CASSQDGFEAFF
TRBV6-1	.	TRBJ2-7	.	TGTGCCAGCAATCCCCTCGGGACCGCCTCCTACGAGCAGTACTTC	CASNPLGTASYEQYF
TRBV2	TRBD2	TRBJ2-7	once	TGTGCCAGCAGTGAAGCCCCAAGGGGCGGGAGTTACGAGCAGTACTTC	CASSEAPRGGSYEQYF
TRBV7-6	.	TRBJ1-2	.	TGTGCCAGCAGCTTGGGGCAGGGTTCGAACTATGGCTACACCTTC	CASSLGQGSNYGYTF
TRBV27	TRBD2	TRBJ2-3	.	TGTGCCAGCAGTTTCGGCGGGGGGGGCACAGATACGCAGTATTTT	CASSFGGGGTDTQYF
TRBV5-1	.	TRBJ2-3	.	TGCGCCAGCAGCGAGGGACACATCACCACAGATACGCAGTATTTT	CASSEGHITTDTQYF
TRBV10-2	TRBD1	TRBJ1-1	.	TGCGCCGCCGAGACAGGGTTTGGAACTGAAGCTTTCTTT	CAAETGFGTEAFF
TRBV25-1	TRBD1	TRBJ1-5	.	TGTGCCAGCAGATGGACAGGCTGCAATCAGCCCCAGCATTTT	CASRWTGCNQPQHF
TRBV27	TRBD1	TRBJ1-1	.	TGTGCCAGCAGTTTATCGGACAGGGCTGAAGCTTTCTTT	CASSLSDRAEAFF
TRBV28	TRBD1	TRBJ2-7	.	TGTGCCAGCAGTTTAAACAGGGGGACCTCCTACGAGCAGTACTTC	CASSLNRGTSYEQYF
TRBV27	TRBD1	TRBJ2-7	.	TGTGCCAGCAGTCAGACAGGGTCCGAGCAGTACTTC	CASSQTGSEQYF
TRBV6-1	TRBD2	TRBJ2-1	.	TGTGCCAGCAGTGAAAAAAGCGGGGAGGTGGCTACTAAGCAGTTCTTC	CASSEKSGEVATKQFF
TRBV9	TRBD2	TRBJ2-7	.	TGTGCCAGCGGGGTAGCGGGGGACTCCTACGAGCAGTACTTC	CASGVAGDSYEQYF
TRBV29-1	TRBD2	TRBJ2-5	.	TGCAGCGTTGAATTGCTGCGGGAGGAGTGGGGCCAAGAGACCCAGTACTTC	CSVELLREEWGQETQYF
TRBV25-1	.	TRBJ1-5	.	TGTGCCAGCAGTCCGGGGGGGAATCAGCCCCAGCATTTT	CASSPGGNQPQHF